This TCR beta chain originates from a study of cytomegalovirus exposure and HLA in healthy donors. On this clone: Its specificity is unknown. At one end, the junction sequence differs from germline, possibly due to a read error.

General study results and limits: Researchers counted some 150 TCR beta chains as cytomegalovirus-associated.

This CDR3 region has 12 residues. Germline CDR1 and CDR2: SGHDT and YYEEEE. The PCR contained 60 Vbeta and 13 Jbeta primers. The assay was immunoSEQ multiplex PCR, and TCRdb's table has in-frame clones only and misses some. In all, the sample yields fewer than 150,000 clones. The chain is built from TRBV5-6 and TRBJ2-7, with 10 positions matching TRBD2. The TCR comes from an older woman in good health and CMV-seronegative. Sequences were obtained from PBMCs. The CDR3 here is CASSYSSGRLHF. CDR3 coding DNA: TGTGCCAGCAGCTACAGTAGCGGGAGGCTTCACTTC.